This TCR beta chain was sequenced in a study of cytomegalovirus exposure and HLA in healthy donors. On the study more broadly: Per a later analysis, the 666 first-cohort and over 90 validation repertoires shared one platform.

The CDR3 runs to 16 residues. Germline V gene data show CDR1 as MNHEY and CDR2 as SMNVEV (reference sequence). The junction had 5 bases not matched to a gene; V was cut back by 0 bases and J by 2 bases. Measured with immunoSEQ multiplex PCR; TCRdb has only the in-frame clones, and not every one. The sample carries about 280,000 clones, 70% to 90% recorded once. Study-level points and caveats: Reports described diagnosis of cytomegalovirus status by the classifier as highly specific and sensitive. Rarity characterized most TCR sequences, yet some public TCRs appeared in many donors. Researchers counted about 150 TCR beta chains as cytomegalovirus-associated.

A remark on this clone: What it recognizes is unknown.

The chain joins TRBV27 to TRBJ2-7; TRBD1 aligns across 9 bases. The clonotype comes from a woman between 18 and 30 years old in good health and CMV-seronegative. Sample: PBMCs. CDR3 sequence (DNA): TGTGCCAGCAGTTTATCCGCGACAGGGGGGCCCTACGAGCAGTACTTC. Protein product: CASSLSATGGPYEQYF.